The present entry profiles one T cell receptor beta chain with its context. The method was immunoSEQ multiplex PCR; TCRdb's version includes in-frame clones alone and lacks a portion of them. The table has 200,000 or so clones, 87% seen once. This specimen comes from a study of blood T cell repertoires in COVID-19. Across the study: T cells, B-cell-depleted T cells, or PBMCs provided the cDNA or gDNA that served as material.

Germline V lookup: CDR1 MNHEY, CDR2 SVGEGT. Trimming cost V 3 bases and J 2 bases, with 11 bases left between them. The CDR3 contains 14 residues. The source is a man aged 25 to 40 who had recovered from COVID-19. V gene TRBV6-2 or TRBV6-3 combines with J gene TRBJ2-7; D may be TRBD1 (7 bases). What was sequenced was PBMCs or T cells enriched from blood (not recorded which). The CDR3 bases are TGTGCCAGCAGTTATCGGAGGGGGCCCTACGAGCAGTACTTC. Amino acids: CASSYRRGPYEQYF.